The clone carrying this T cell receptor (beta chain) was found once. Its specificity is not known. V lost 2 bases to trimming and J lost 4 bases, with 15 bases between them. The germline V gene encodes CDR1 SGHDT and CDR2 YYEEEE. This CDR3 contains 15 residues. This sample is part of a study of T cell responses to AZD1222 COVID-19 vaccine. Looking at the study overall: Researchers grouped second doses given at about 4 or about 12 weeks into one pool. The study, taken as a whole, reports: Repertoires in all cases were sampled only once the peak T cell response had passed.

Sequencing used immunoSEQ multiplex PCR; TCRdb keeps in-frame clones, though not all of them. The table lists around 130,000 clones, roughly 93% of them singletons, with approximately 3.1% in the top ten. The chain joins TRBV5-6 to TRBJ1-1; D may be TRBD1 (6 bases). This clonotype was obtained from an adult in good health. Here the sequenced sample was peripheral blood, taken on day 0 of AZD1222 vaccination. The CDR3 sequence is CASSFTQGSVTEAFF. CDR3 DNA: TGTGCCAGCAGCTTTACCCAGGGGTCGGTCACTGAAGCTTTCTTT.